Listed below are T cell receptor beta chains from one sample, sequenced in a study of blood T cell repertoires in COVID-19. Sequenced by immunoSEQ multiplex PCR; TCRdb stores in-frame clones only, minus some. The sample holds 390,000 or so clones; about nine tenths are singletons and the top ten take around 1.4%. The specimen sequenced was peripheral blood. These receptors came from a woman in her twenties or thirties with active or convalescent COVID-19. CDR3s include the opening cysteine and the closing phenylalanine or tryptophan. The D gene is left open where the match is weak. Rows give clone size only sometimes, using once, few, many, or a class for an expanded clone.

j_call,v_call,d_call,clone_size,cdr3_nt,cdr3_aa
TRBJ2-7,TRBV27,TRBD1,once,TGTGCCAGCACCGCAGGGGGTGGCAGATCCTACGAGCAGTACTTC,CASTAGGGRSYEQYF
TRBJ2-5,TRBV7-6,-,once,TGTGCCAGCAGCTTCGACAACTCAGGGGACCAAGAGACCCAGTACTTC,CASSFDNSGDQETQYF
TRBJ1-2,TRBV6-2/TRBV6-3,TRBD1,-,TGTGCCAGCAGTTACGGAGGGACAGGGCCCAACTATGGCTACACCTTC,CASSYGGTGPNYGYTF
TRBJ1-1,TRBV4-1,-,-,TGCGCCAGCAGCCCCACCCCGGGTAGTGGAACTGAAGCTTTCTTT,CASSPTPGSGTEAFF
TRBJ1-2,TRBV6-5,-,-,TGTGCCAGCAGGGAGAGGGAAAGTGTGGCCTATGGCTACACCTTC,CASRERESVAYGYTF
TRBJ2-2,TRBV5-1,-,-,TGCGCCAGCAGCTTGGCCGCGGGGAGCGGCACCGGGGAGCTGTTTTTT,CASSLAAGSGTGELFF
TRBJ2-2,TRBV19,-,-,TGTGCCAGTAGCGGGTTTGCGAACACCGGGGAGCTGTTTTTT,CASSGFANTGELFF
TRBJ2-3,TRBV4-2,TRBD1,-,TGTGCCAGCAGCCAAGGATCCGGGACAGGGGCGGATACGCAGTATTTT,CASSQGSGTGADTQYF
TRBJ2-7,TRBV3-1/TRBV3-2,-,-,TGTGCCAGCAGCCAGGCGGGCGGGTACGAGCAGTACTTC,CASSQAGGYEQYF
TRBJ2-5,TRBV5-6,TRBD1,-,TGTGCCAGCAGCGGGACAGGACAGGGACAAGAGACCCAGTACTTC,CASSGTGQGQETQYF
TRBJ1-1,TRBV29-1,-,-,TGCAGCGCGACAGAATTGAACACTGAAGCTTTCTTT,CSATELNTEAFF
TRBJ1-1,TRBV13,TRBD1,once,TGTGCCAGCAGCCTATCCGACAGGGGGCCCACTGAAGCTTTCTTT,CASSLSDRGPTEAFF
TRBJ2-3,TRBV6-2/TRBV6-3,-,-,TGTGCCAGCAGTTACGTTGTCGGCGGGGCCAACACAGATACGCAGTATTTT,CASSYVVGGANTDTQYF
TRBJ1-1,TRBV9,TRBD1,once,TGTGCCAGCAGCGTCCTAACAGGGGACGAAGCTTTCTTT,CASSVLTGDEAFF
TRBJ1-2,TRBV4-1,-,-,TGCGCCAGCAGTCTGGACAGTTCAAGTGGGTACTATGGCTACACCTTC,CASSLDSSSGYYGYTF
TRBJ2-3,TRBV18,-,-,TGTGCCAGCTCACCAATACTATTTGGGGGCAGCACAGATACGCAGTATTTT,CASSPILFGGSTDTQYF
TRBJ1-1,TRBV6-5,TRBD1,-,TGTGCCAGCAGCGGGACAGGCGGAACTGAAGCTTTCTTT,CASSGTGGTEAFF
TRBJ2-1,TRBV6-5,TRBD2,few,TGTGCCAGCAGTTACGGGGCTAGCGGAACGAACAATGAGCAGTTCTTC,CASSYGASGTNNEQFF
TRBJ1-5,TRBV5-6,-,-,TGTGCCAGCAGCCTACAGAATCAGCCCCAGCATTTT,CASSLQNQPQHF
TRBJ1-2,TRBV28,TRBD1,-,TGTGCCAGCAGTTCCGGACAGGGTAGTGGCTACACCTTC,CASSSGQGSGYTF
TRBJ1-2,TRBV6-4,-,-,TGTGCCAGCAGCCCCCACCGAGGAACGATCTTATTC,CASSPHRGTILF
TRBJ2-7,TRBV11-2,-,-,TGTGCCAGCAGCTTAGAGCCAGGGGGGTCCTACGAGCAGTACTTC,CASSLEPGGSYEQYF
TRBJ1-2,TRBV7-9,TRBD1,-,TGTGCCAGCAGCACGTATGACAGGGGCTATGGCTACACCTTC,CASSTYDRGYGYTF
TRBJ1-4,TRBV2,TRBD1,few,TGTGCCAGCAGTAGGGACAGGGGGTTCACTAATGAAAAACTGTTTTTT,CASSRDRGFTNEKLFF
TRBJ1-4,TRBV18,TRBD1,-,TGTGCCAGCTCACCGGGACAGGGGAATGAAAAACTGTTTTTT,CASSPGQGNEKLFF
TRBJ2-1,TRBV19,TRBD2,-,TGTGCCAGTATGGCGGGCGGGAGGCAGTTCTTC,CASMAGGRQFF
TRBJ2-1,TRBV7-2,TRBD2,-,TGTGCCAGCAGCTTACAAGTAGCGGGAGGGCGGGATGAGCAGTTCTTC,CASSLQVAGGRDEQFF
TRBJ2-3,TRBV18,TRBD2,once,TGTGCCAGCTCACGGACTAGCGGATACACAGATACGCAGTATTTT,CASSRTSGYTDTQYF
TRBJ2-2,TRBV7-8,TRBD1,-,TGTGCCAGCAGCTTACATCGGGGACAGGCGACGATAGCCGGGGAGCTGTTTTTT,CASSLHRGQATIAGELFF
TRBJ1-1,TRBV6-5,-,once,TGTGCCAGCAGTTTGGGGGCGAACACTGAAGCTTTCTTT,CASSLGANTEAFF
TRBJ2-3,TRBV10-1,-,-,TGCGCCAGCAGTGAGTCTGCGGGGATTTTCGCCGATACGCAGTATTTT,CASSESAGIFADTQYF
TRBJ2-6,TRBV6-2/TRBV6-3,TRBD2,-,TGTGCCAGCAGTTATGGACTAGATAAGTCTGCGTCTGGGGCCAACGTCCTGACTTTC,CASSYGLDKSASGANVLTF
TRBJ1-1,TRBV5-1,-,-,TGCGCCAGCAGCTTGGGATGGACTCGGGGCACTGAAGCTTTCTTT,CASSLGWTRGTEAFF
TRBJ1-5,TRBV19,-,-,TGTGCCAGTAAGAACCCGGGGGGCATGGAGCCCCAGCATTTT,CASKNPGGMEPQHF
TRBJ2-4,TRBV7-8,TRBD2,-,TGTGCCAGCAGCTTAGGGTTGAAAAGCCCGACTAGCGGGGACACTACGAGGAACATTCAGTACTTC,CASSLGLKSPTSGDTTRNIQYF
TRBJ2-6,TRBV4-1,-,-,TGCGCCAGCAGTGAGGACAGCTCCCTGGCCAACGTCCTGACTTTC,CASSEDSSLANVLTF
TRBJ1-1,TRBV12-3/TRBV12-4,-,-,TGTGCCAGCAGTTGGGCTGGGACTGAAGCTTTCTTT,CASSWAGTEAFF
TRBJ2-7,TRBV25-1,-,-,TGTGCCAGCAGTCTCCGGGACTCCCGGGAGCAGTACTTC,CASSLRDSREQYF
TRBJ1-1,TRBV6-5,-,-,TGTGCCAGCCTACTGAACACTGAAGCTTTCTTT,CASLLNTEAFF
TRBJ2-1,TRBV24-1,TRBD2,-,TGTGCCACCAGTGACCCGGGGAGGGGTGATGAGCAGTTCTTC,CATSDPGRGDEQFF
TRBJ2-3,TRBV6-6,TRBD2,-,TGTGCCAGCAGCCCTGGCGGGGGGGCGGTAATAGATACGCAGTATTTT,CASSPGGGAVIDTQYF
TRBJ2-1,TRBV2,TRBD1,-,TGTGCCAGCAGTAGGGACAGGGGCAATGAGCAGTTCTTC,CASSRDRGNEQFF